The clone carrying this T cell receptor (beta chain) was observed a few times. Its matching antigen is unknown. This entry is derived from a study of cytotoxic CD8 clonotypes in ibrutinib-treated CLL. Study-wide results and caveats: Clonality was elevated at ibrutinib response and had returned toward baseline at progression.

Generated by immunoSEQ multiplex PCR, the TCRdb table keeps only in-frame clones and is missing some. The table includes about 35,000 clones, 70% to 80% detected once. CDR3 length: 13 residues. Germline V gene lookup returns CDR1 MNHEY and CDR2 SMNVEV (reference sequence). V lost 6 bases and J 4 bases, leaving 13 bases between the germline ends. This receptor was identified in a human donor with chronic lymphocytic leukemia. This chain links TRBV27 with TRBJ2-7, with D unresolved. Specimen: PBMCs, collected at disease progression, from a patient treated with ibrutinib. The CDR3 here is CASSFASDYEQYF. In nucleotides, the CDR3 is TGTGCCAGCAGCTTTGCGTCAGATTACGAGCAGTACTTC.